The sequence of this T cell receptor (beta chain) was determined in a study of brain T cells in children with intractable seizures. Assay used: immunoSEQ multiplex PCR; TCRdb lists only in-frame clones, some missing. The sample lists about 340,000 clones; roughly 93% were seen once. As for time point: blood from clinic visit 5 months post-surgery; TSC patient then seizure free. The sequenced cases were selected for having the highest brain T cell transcript signatures. Study observations and caveats: HCMV serostatus was not known, and viral specificity came from CDR3 similarity only. Absence of clones before surgery may stem from lower sequencing depth.

As to this clone: Its antigen is not identified.

CDR3 length: 15 amino acids. The V gene end was trimmed by 7 bases and the J gene end by 8 bases; junction bases not matched to a gene: 12. Per germline, CDR1 LNHDA and CDR2 SQIVND (reference sequence). This sequence joins TRBV19 and TRBJ1-2, with 11 nucleotides matching TRBD1. The sample here was peripheral blood, taken around 5 months after surgery. The sequence came from a boy under three years old with tuberous sclerosis and intractable seizures. CDR3 in amino acids: CASTSTGQGARGYTF. The CDR3 coding sequence is TGTGCCAGTACCTCAACCGGACAGGGGGCGAGGGGCTACACCTTC. Drawing the rest from reference TRBV19 and TRBJ1-2, the complete variable domain is DGGITQSPKYLFRKEGQNVTLSCEQNLNHDAMYWYRQDPGQGLRLIYYSQIVNDFQKGDIAEGYSVSREKKESFPLTVTSAQKNPTAFYLCASTSTGQGARGYTFGSGTRLTVV.